The present T cell receptor (beta chain) was sequenced within a study of blood T cell repertoires in COVID-19. About the research overall: Specimens from acute and convalescent COVID-19 originated in the United States, Italy and Spain. From T cells, B-cell-depleted T cells, or PBMCs came the material, which was cDNA or gDNA.

Germline V gene data show CDR1 as MNHNY and CDR2 as SVGAGI (reference sequence). With 5 bases removed from V and 7 bases from J, the gap between germline ends came to 18 bases. The CDR3 length is 15 residues. Authors' data handling: Reference gene primers were amplified, and this amplification served to estimate nucleated cell counts. The protocol was immunoSEQ multiplex PCR, while the TCRdb copy is restricted to in-frame clones and leaves out a portion. V and J calls and clone size come straight from that table; D and trimming were deduced from the DNA. Altogether about 82,000 clones are present, more than 70% being singletons, with the ten largest covering around 15%.

The chain joins TRBV6-6 to TRBJ1-5; a weak D match, TRBD1 (6 bases). This TCR was recovered from a woman aged 60 to 75 with acute or convalescent COVID-19. Sequencing was carried out using peripheral blood. CDR3 amino acids: CASSTRDIKGQPQHF. CDR3 DNA sequence: TGTGCCAGCAGTACAAGGGACATAAAAGGGCAGCCCCAGCATTTT.